These 25 T cell receptor beta chains were sequenced from one sample in a study of CD8 T cells in Susac syndrome. RNA in amounts of roughly 0.5 to 1 ug was reverse transcribed with random hexamers. MiXCR, applied by TCRdb to the immunoSEQ multiplex PCR reads, yields one record per CDR3 protein. The table records about 130,000 distinct CDR3 sequences, about 93% of them present only once. Sequencing input: CD8+ T cells from PBMCs. The origin of the receptors is a human donor with Susac syndrome.

The CDR3 sequence: CSARLAGVDTGELFF. The CDR3 nucleotides are TGCAGTGCTCGACTAGCGGGGGTGGACACCGGGGAGCTGTTTTTT. The rearrangement uses TRBV20-1 and TRBJ2-2, with TRBD2 matching 12 bases. The length of the CDR3 is 15 residues. V shed 5 bases and J 3 bases; nucleotides not matched to a gene: 4. Germline V gene lookup returns CDR1 DFQATT and CDR2 SNEGSKA (reference sequence).

V and J are TRBV11-2 and TRBJ2-7; D is undetermined. CDR3 length: 11 residues. The germline gives CDR1 SGHAT, CDR2 FQNNGV. The V end lost 2 bases, the J end lost 11 bases, and 10 bases lay between the germline ends. The CDR3 nucleotides read TGTGCCAGCAGCTTAAACCGGATGGAGTACTTC. Residues: CASSLNRMEYF.

This sequence joins TRBV3-1 and TRBJ2-7; no reliable D call. CDR1 and CDR2 (germline): LGHDT, YNNKEL (reference sequence). V was trimmed by 5 bases and J by 0 bases, leaving 14 bases between them. CDR3 size: 15 residues. CDR3 residues: CASSAYWGGSYEQYF. The CDR3 nucleotides are TGTGCCAGCAGCGCGTATTGGGGTGGCTCCTACGAGCAGTACTTC.

The chain joins TRBV6-6 to TRBJ2-1; D is unresolved. CDR1 MNHNY and CDR2 SVGAGI come from the germline V gene (reference sequence). V dropped 0 bases and J dropped 8 bases, with 5 bases sitting between them. The CDR3 extends over 12 amino acids. CDR3 nucleotides: TGTGCCAGCAGTTACTCTGGCTATGAGCAGTTCTTC. This encodes CASSYSGYEQFF.

The chain employs TRBV24-1 and TRBJ2-6; tentative D call: TRBD1 (5 bases). This CDR3 has 17 amino acids. With 1 base removed from V and 0 bases from J, the gap between germline ends came to 9 bases. Per the germline V gene, CDR1 is KGHDR and CDR2 is SFDVKD. The CDR3 DNA follows: TGTGCCACCAGTGATTTAACAGGCCTCTCTGGGGCCAACGTCCTGACTTTC. Protein sequence: CATSDLTGLSGANVLTF.

This clonotype was picked up one time. V is TRBV4-2 and J is TRBJ2-7, with TRBD2 as a possible D gene (5 bases). The V end lost 0 bases, the J end lost 3 bases, and 9 bases lay between the germline ends. The CDR3 runs 14 residues. CDR1 and CDR2 from the germline V gene are LGHNA and YNFKEQ. The CDR3 nucleotides read TGTGCCAGCAGCCAAGAAGGGAGATACTACGAGCAGTACTTC. It encodes CASSQEGRYYEQYF.

CDR3 amino acids: CASSLPTGGYEQYF. For the CDR3, the DNA is TGTGCCAGCAGCTTACCGACAGGGGGATATGAGCAGTACTTC. The chain is built from TRBV7-9 and TRBJ2-7, with TRBD1 matching over 9 bases. J was trimmed by 7 bases and V by 2 bases; bases with no gene match: 6. Germline assignment: CDR1 SEHNR and CDR2 FQNEAQ (reference sequence). CDR3 length equals 14 residues.

V usage is TRBV7-8 and J usage is TRBJ1-1; maybe TRBD1 (5 bases). Between the trimmed V and J ends, which lost 7 bases and 5 bases, there was a span of 20 bases. The CDR3 has 15 residues. Germline V lookup: CDR1 SGHVS, CDR2 FQNEAQ. In nucleotides, the CDR3 is TGTGCCAGCACCGAGGTGCAGGGAAGTTTTACTGAAGCTTTCTTT. Its protein is CASTEVQGSFTEAFF.

The V call is TRBV30, the J call TRBJ1-5, with TRBD1 identical over 7 bases. The ends lost 0 bases at V and 6 bases at J; junction bases unmatched: 5. This CDR3 region has 14 residues. Germline V lookup: CDR1 GTSNPN, CDR2 SVGIG (reference sequence). The CDR3 DNA reads as TGTGCCTGGAGTGTACAGGGGCAAGGTCAGCCCCAGCATTTT. This sequence encodes CAWSVQGQGQPQHF.

The V gene is TRBV20-1, the J gene TRBJ1-1, with 9 bases matching TRBD1. The CDR3 has 18 residues. Germline V CDR1 and CDR2: DFQATT, SNEGSKA (reference sequence). Trimming removed 0 bases from V and 4 bases from J; junction bases left unmatched: 15. DNA for the CDR3: TGCAGTGCTAGAGATTCGGGACAGGGATCTTTTGTTGGCACTGAAGCTTTCTTT. It specifies CSARDSGQGSFVGTEAFF.

J is TRBJ2-6 and V is TRBV5-6, with 7 positions matching TRBD2. From germline, CDR1 is SGHDT and CDR2 YYEEEE. There are 15 residues in the CDR3. After removal of 3 bases from V and 1 base from J, the junction contained 1 base not matched to a gene. The chain's CDR3 is CASSWGGSGANVLTF. CDR3 nucleotide sequence: TGTGCCAGCAGCTGGGGGGGATCTGGGGCCAACGTCCTGACTTTC.

The gene calls are TRBV24-1 and TRBJ2-7; D might be TRBD1 (6 bases). Germline CDR1 KGHDR, CDR2 SFDVKD. The CDR3 runs to 15 residues. Trimming removed 2 bases at V and 3 bases at J, with 13 bases between. CDR3 nucleotides: TGTGCCACCAGTGATTCGGACAGACCTTACTACGAGCAGTACTTC. Residues: CATSDSDRPYYEQYF.

This clonotype was seen only a few times. This chain links TRBV7-2 with TRBJ1-1; a weak D match, TRBD1 (6 bases). With 5 bases removed from V and 1 base from J, the gap between germline ends came to 11 bases. Looked up from germline, CDR1 is SGHTA and CDR2 is FQGNSA. This CDR3 is built from 14 residues. CDR3 amino acids: CASSPGVANTEAFF. CDR3 nucleotides: TGTGCCAGCAGCCCAGGGGTGGCGAACACTGAAGCTTTCTTT.

The chain links TRBV4-3 to TRBJ2-2, with 9 bases that match TRBD2. J was trimmed by 7 bases and V by 0 bases; bases with no gene match: 0. In germline, CDR1 is LGHNA, CDR2 YSLEER. The length of the CDR3 is 14 residues. The CDR3 reads CASSQEAGGGELFF. The CDR3 nucleotides read TGCGCCAGCAGCCAAGAAGCGGGGGGCGGGGAGCTGTTTTTT.

The V gene is TRBV6-1, the J gene TRBJ1-2; tentative D call: TRBD1 (5 bases). The germline V gene encodes CDR1 MNHNS and CDR2 SASEGT. This CDR3 region has 20 residues. V gave up 5 bases and J gave up 0 bases, with 28 bases separating them. CDR3 protein: CASSPGLGAGILDTNYGYTF. CDR3 bases: TGTGCCAGCAGTCCCGGACTTGGGGCGGGCATCCTAGATACTAACTATGGCTACACCTTC.

This clonotype has just one count. The chain couples TRBV27 to TRBJ2-7; TRBD1 matches 7 bases. Germline V CDR1 and CDR2: MNHEY, SMNVEV (reference sequence). The length of the CDR3 is 14 residues. V was clipped by 5 bases and J by 6 bases; unmatched bases: 10. The CDR3 is CASSPTTGSREQYF. CDR3 nucleotides: TGTGCCAGCAGTCCCACGACAGGGTCGCGCGAGCAGTACTTC.

The chain joins TRBV29-1 to TRBJ1-2; TRBD1 agrees at 7 bases. CDR3 length: 13 residues. The junction had 11 bases not matched to a gene; V was cut back by 6 bases and J by 7 bases. CDR1 and CDR2 from the germline V gene are SQVTM and ANQGSEA. CDR3 protein: CSVPAQGGGGYTF. The DNA of the CDR3 is TGCAGCGTCCCCGCTCAGGGGGGGGGTGGCTACACCTTC.

This clonotype was counted a single time. The chain recombines TRBV11-2 with TRBJ2-7, with D perhaps matching TRBD2 (6 bases). With 5 bases removed from V and 4 bases from J, the gap between germline ends came to 15 bases. The CDR3 is made up of 14 amino acids. Germline V gene lookup returns CDR1 SGHAT and CDR2 FQNNGV. The CDR3 nucleotides are TGTGCCAGCAGCCAAGACATTAGCGGTTACGAGCAGTACTTC. It specifies CASSQDISGYEQYF.

This clonotype was observed a few times. The chain uses TRBV6-1 and TRBJ2-6, with a possible D match to TRBD1 (5 bases). The germline V gene encodes CDR1 MNHNS and CDR2 SASEGT. This CDR3 comprises 15 residues. Between the trimmed V and J ends, which lost 6 bases and 2 bases, there was a span of 11 bases. For the CDR3, the DNA is TGTGCCAGCAGCCTCACAGGAACTGGGGCCAACGTCCTGACTTTC. Translating gives CASSLTGTGANVLTF.

V usage is TRBV6-2 or TRBV6-3 and J usage is TRBJ1-2; D gene ambiguous. This CDR3 spans 17 amino acids. The germline V and J ends were trimmed by 4 bases and 4 bases, with 22 bases remaining between them. CDR1 and CDR2 (germline): MNHEY, SVGEGT. The CDR3 bases are TGTGCCAGCAGTTCCCAGAACTTTCAGGAGGAATTCTATGGCTACACCTTC. Amino acid sequence: CASSSQNFQEEFYGYTF.

The chain recombines TRBV6-5 with TRBJ2-7; no clear D. The CDR3 totals 13 residues. Trimming took off 3 bases at V and 5 bases at J, with 11 bases between the two ends. From germline, CDR1 is MNHEY and CDR2 SVGAGI. CDR3 in amino acids: CASSYSGPHEQYF. CDR3 in DNA: TGTGCCAGCAGTTATTCTGGCCCACACGAGCAGTACTTC.

This chain joins TRBV4-2 and TRBJ2-3, with a tentative D call TRBD2 (6 bases). Germline V gives CDR1 LGHNA, CDR2 YNFKEQ. The CDR3 runs 14 residues. Trimming removed 0 bases from V and 4 bases from J, with 8 bases in between. CDR3 nucleotides: TGTGCCAGCAGCCAAGAATGGGGGGCAGATACGCAGTATTTT. This sequence encodes CASSQEWGADTQYF.

This chain uses TRBV7-8 with TRBJ2-3; D gene unclear. This CDR3 is 14 amino acids long. V lost 8 bases and J 1 base, leaving 13 bases between the germline ends. The germline V gene encodes CDR1 SGHVS and CDR2 FQNEAQ. The CDR3 reads CASRLAVGTDTQYF. The CDR3, as DNA: TGTGCCAGCCGTCTGGCGGTCGGCACAGATACGCAGTATTTT. The full variable domain, rest sourced from reference TRBV7-8 and TRBJ2-3, is GAGVSQSPRYKVAKRGQDVALRCDPISGHVSLFWYQQALGQGPEFLTYFQNEAQLDKSGLPSDRFFAERPEGSVSTLKIQRTQQEDSAVYLCASRLAVGTDTQYFGPGTRLTVL.

This chain joins TRBV7-2 and TRBJ2-7; the D gene is possibly TRBD2 (6 bases). CDR3 size: 15 residues. V dropped 5 bases and J dropped 5 bases, with 19 bases sitting between them. Per germline, CDR1 SGHTA and CDR2 FQGNSA. The CDR3 here is CASSLTSLGLHEQYF. As DNA, the CDR3 is TGTGCCAGCAGCCTCACTAGCTTAGGACTCCACGAGCAGTACTTC.

The chain joins TRBV12-3 or TRBV12-4 to TRBJ2-4; D is possibly TRBD1 or TRBD2 (5 bases each). Trimming stripped 3 bases from V and 2 bases from J, with 5 bases between. The CDR3 covers 13 residues. CDR3 loop: CASSLGPKNIQYF. CDR3 DNA: TGTGCCAGCAGTTTGGGACCCAAAAACATTCAGTACTTC.